The present T cell receptor beta chain was sequenced within a study of beta chain features in type 1 diabetes. The entirety of the isolated RNA underwent reverse transcription, so expressed TCRB transcripts were sequenced. Generated by immunoSEQ multiplex PCR, the TCRdb table keeps only in-frame clones and is missing some. Here the sample spans just under 150,000 clones, 10% to 15% being singletons. The ends lost 5 bases at V and 4 bases at J; junction bases unmatched: 4. Per germline, CDR1 WSHSY and CDR2 SAAADI. The CDR3 extends over 14 amino acids. General study findings and limits: Shortening that was moderate but significant affected the TCRB CDR3s of Type 1 diabetes patients in all four CD4+ subsets. Within the patient group, naive, central memory and Treg TCRB repertoires appeared more similar to each other than within healthy donors.

As for this clone: The antigen remains undetermined.

The sequence was obtained from a man between 18 and 35 years old with type 1 diabetes. The sequencing sample was made of central memory CD4+ T cells from blood. The genes are TRBV10-2 and TRBJ1-5; 8 bases match TRBD1. This chain's CDR3 is CASSWDRQNQPQHF. The DNA of the CDR3 is TGCGCCAGCAGTTGGGACAGGCAAAATCAGCCCCAGCATTTT.